The present T cell receptor (beta chain) was sequenced within a study of OX40 agonist ivuxolimab in advanced cancers. Study observations and caveats: At doses 0.1 to 3.0 mg/kg, CD4+ and CD8+ clones expanded.

Per the germline V gene, CDR1 is MNHEY and CDR2 is SVGAGI. The trim removed 6 bases at V and 5 bases at J, leaving 9 bases unmatched. This CDR3 contains 14 residues. The repertoire was sequenced with immunoSEQ multiplex PCR; TCRdb's copy has only in-frame clones and lacks some. The repertoire has around 49,000 clones, 87% of them found once; the top ten carry around a tenth. Comments on this clone: The antigen remains unidentified.

The receptor comes from an adult with an advanced solid tumor such as melanoma, head and neck, liver or kidney cancer. This rearrangement joins TRBV6-5 to TRBJ2-5; TRBD1 matches 7 bases. The sample was CD4+ or CD8+ T cells sorted from blood, taken in a trial of the OX40 agonist ivuxolimab. This chain's CDR3 is CASSENRGWETQYF. The CDR3, as DNA: TGTGCCAGCAGCGAAAACAGGGGTTGGGAGACCCAGTACTTC.